This T cell receptor (beta chain) was observed in a study of shared clonotypes between healthy human individuals. Broader study findings: Investigators expected sequencing depth to affect clonotype sharing among donors. Across a handful of donors, naive CD4 shared approximately 4.5%, naive CD8 approximately 3.5%, memory CD4 about 2.5%, memory CD8 0.4% to 0.5%. Few donors restricted represented genetic and exposure-history diversity.

Sorted-subset replicate PCRs used 150 to 250 ng of genomic DNA. This amount corresponded to about 30,000 T cell genomes. Profiled with immunoSEQ multiplex PCR; TCRdb holds only in-frame clones, not every one. The repertoire consists of 1.6 million or so clones, with roughly 96% occurring once and the leading ten covering approximately 1%. A word on this clone: The antigen remains undetermined.

This CDR3 region has 15 residues. Trimming cost V 1 base and J 2 bases, with 11 bases left between them. The germline gives CDR1 SGHNT, CDR2 YENEEA. The receptor's source is a man aged 25 to 45 in good health. The specimen sequenced was naive CD4+ T cells sorted from blood. As for subset: CD45RA+ positively selected. The gene calls are TRBV11-3 and TRBJ1-1, with a possible D match to TRBD1 (5 bases). The CDR3 region is CASSLVSQGNTEAFF. The CDR3 DNA follows: TGTGCCAGCAGCTTAGTTTCCCAGGGAAACACTGAAGCTTTCTTT.